A single sample is the source of the 17 T cell receptor beta chains below, sequenced in a study of cytomegalovirus exposure and HLA in healthy donors. Use of 60 Vbeta and 13 Jbeta primers characterized the PCR. Method: immunoSEQ multiplex PCR; TCRdb's copy keeps in-frame clones and lacks some. The data show 80,000 to 130,000 clones, around three quarters seen once. Sequencing was done on a sample of PBMCs. Receptors originate from a woman aged 50 to 60 in good health and CMV-seropositive.

This chain uses TRBV25-1 with TRBJ2-5; tentatively, D is TRBD1 (6 bases). The CDR3 length is 16 residues. In germline, CDR1 is MGHDK, CDR2 SYGVNS. The germline V and J ends were trimmed by 5 bases and 5 bases, with 21 bases remaining between them. The CDR3 DNA reads as TGTGCCAGCAGTACCCGTGTAACAGGGTGGAGGGAGACCCAGTACTTC. It codes for CASSTRVTGWRETQYF.

This clone has just a few counts. V usage is TRBV9 and J usage is TRBJ1-2, with D maybe TRBD1 (5 bases). The V end was cut by 4 bases, the J end by 2 bases, with 12 bases between. Germline assignment: CDR1 SGDLS and CDR2 YYNGEE. The CDR3 runs to 14 residues. The CDR3, as DNA: TGTGCCAGCAGCTCGGGGGGAGGGAACTATGGCTACACCTTC. The encoded protein is CASSSGGGNYGYTF.

The rearrangement links TRBV27 to TRBJ2-1; tentatively, D is TRBD2 (6 bases). The CDR3 runs 16 residues. The germline CDR1 and CDR2 sequences are MNHEY and SMNVEV (reference sequence). Trimming shortened V by 6 bases and J by 3 bases, and 18 bases separated the two germline ends. CDR3 residues: CASSIRSGLFYNEQFF. DNA for the CDR3: TGTGCCAGCAGCATTCGTAGCGGCTTATTCTACAATGAGCAGTTCTTC.

This clone was seen more than once but under ten times. J is TRBJ2-3 and V is TRBV29-1, with TRBD2 identical over 10 bases. Germline V gene lookup returns CDR1 SQVTM and CDR2 ANQGSEA. V lost 4 bases to trimming and J lost 5 bases; unmatched junction nucleotides: 6. There are 14 residues in the CDR3. The CDR3 loop is CSVGAGGQGDTQYF. CDR3 DNA: TGCAGCGTTGGAGCGGGGGGGCAGGGAGATACGCAGTATTTT.

This chain links TRBV7-6 with TRBJ1-1, with D perhaps matching TRBD1 (5 bases). Trimming removed 7 bases at V and 2 bases at J, with 17 bases between. Germline V gene data show CDR1 as SGHVS and CDR2 as FNYEAQ. This CDR3 has 15 residues. The CDR3 DNA sequence: TGTGCCAGCATCCGTGGGGGGGGTAGAAACACTGAAGCTTTCTTT. Its protein is CASIRGGGRNTEAFF.

This rearrangement joins TRBV2 to TRBJ1-1; D may be TRBD1 (6 bases). Germline V gene sequence: CDR1 SNHLY, CDR2 FYNNEI. This CDR3 is built from 15 residues. Trimming left V 3 bases short and J 0 bases short, with 11 bases between. The CDR3 sequence: CASSEDRLMNTEAFF. As DNA, the CDR3 is TGTGCCAGCAGTGAGGACAGACTAATGAACACTGAAGCTTTCTTT.

This clone was seen just once. V gene TRBV14 combines with J gene TRBJ1-2; D is possibly TRBD1 (6 bases). This CDR3 is 15 amino acids long. V was clipped by 1 base and J by 6 bases, with 15 bases between them. Germline V CDR1 and CDR2: SGHDN, FVKESK. CDR3 loop: CASSQGFRGADGYTF. DNA for the CDR3: TGTGCCAGCAGCCAAGGTTTCAGGGGAGCGGATGGCTACACCTTC.

This clone turned up a few times. The chain links TRBV11-2 to TRBJ1-1, with no clear D. Trimming removed 2 bases from V and 7 bases from J, with 11 bases in between. The CDR3 totals 13 residues. Germline CDR1 reads SGHAT; CDR2 reads FQNNGV. The CDR3 DNA sequence: TGTGCCAGCAGCTTATCGGGTCTGATTGAAGCTTTCTTT. It specifies CASSLSGLIEAFF.

This clone showed up just a few times. Here the CDR3 reads CAISTPQGSEDEQFF. Here the CDR3 DNA reads TGTGCCATCAGTACCCCACAGGGGAGTGAGGACGAGCAGTTCTTC. This chain uses TRBV10-3 with TRBJ2-1; 7 bases match TRBD1. Germline CDR1 reads ENHRY; CDR2 reads SYGVKD. CDR3 length: 15 amino acids. The J segment lost 10 bases and the V segment lost 5 bases, leaving 14 bases of the junction unmatched.

This CDR3 reads CASSLEEDSYNEQFF. The CDR3 DNA reads as TGTGCCAGCAGCTTAGAGGAGGACTCCTACAATGAGCAGTTCTTC. The V and J genes are TRBV13 and TRBJ2-1; possible D gene TRBD2, 5 bases. The CDR3 contains 15 residues. Germline V gives CDR1 PRHDT, CDR2 FYEKMQ (reference sequence). The V and J ends lost 1 base and 0 bases respectively, with 7 bases between them.

This clone was recorded once. The CDR3 nucleotides read TGCGCCAGCAGCGGACGGGGACAGAAAAAGGAAGCTTTCTTT. It is translated as CASSGRGQKKEAFF. The chain links TRBV5-1 to TRBJ1-1; 7 nucleotides line up with TRBD1. The CDR3 extends over 14 amino acids. Unmatched junction bases numbered 11, after V lost 4 bases and J lost 8 bases. Germline assignment: CDR1 SGHRS and CDR2 YFSETQ.

The chain recombines TRBV4-2 with TRBJ1-2; TRBD1 might be the D (6 bases). The CDR3 consists of 18 residues. Germline V gives CDR1 LGHNA, CDR2 YNFKEQ. Trimming stripped 0 bases from V and 0 bases from J, with 17 bases between. CDR3 sequence reads: CASSQDKTHRAPNYGYTF. The DNA for the CDR3 is TGTGCCAGCAGCCAAGACAAAACCCACAGGGCCCCTAACTATGGCTACACCTTC.

This rearrangement joins TRBV5-1 to TRBJ1-1, with D tentatively TRBD1 (6 bases). The CDR3 sequence is 15 residues long. The V and J ends lost 0 bases and 1 base respectively, with 10 bases between them. Germline loops: CDR1 SGHRS, CDR2 YFSETQ. The CDR3 region is CASSLGIQGNTEAFF. In DNA, the CDR3 is TGCGCCAGCAGCTTGGGAATACAGGGGAACACTGAAGCTTTCTTT.

This clone has just a few counts. A junction boundary mismatches the germline segment, possibly from a read error. The chain has TRBV10-2 and TRBJ1-5; D unresolved. This CDR3 contains 13 residues. CDR1 is WSHSY, CDR2 SAAADI, per germline. The CDR3: CASSDYSNQPQHF. In DNA, the CDR3 is TGCGCCAGTAGTGACTATAGCAATCAGCCCCAGCATTTT.

The chain combines TRBV7-7 with TRBJ2-7; D remains ambiguous. Germline assignment: CDR1 SSHAT and CDR2 FNYEAQ (reference sequence). The length of the CDR3 is 14 residues. As DNA, the CDR3 is TGTGCTGGAGTCCTGGGTAAGAGCTCCTACGAGCAGTACTTC. It encodes CAGVLGKSSYEQYF.

The rearrangement joins TRBV27 to TRBJ2-7; a possible D gene is TRBD1 (6 bases). The V gene lost 5 bases and the J gene lost 2 bases, with 13 bases spanning the gap. The CDR3 spans 14 residues. Looked up from germline, CDR1 is MNHEY and CDR2 is SMNVEV (reference sequence). CDR3 residues: CASSGWTVPYEQYF. DNA of the CDR3: TGTGCCAGCAGTGGCTGGACAGTCCCCTACGAGCAGTACTTC.

The J gene is TRBJ1-2, the V gene TRBV6-1; a weak D match, TRBD1 (5 bases). There are 14 residues in the CDR3. Deletions cut 5 bases from V and 6 bases from J, with 16 bases between. Germline loops: CDR1 MNHNS, CDR2 SASEGT. The CDR3 DNA reads as TGTGCCAGCAGTCCCCTCGGTGTAGGGGATGGCTACACCTTC. Translating it yields CASSPLGVGDGYTF.